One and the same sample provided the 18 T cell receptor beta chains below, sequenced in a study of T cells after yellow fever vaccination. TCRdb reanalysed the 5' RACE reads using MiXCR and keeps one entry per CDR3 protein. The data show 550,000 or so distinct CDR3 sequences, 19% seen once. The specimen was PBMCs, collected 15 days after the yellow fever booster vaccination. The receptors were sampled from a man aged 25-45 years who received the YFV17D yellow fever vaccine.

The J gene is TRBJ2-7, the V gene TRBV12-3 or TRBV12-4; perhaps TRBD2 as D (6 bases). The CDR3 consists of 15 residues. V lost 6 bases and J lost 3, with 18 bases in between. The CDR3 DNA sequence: TGTGCCAGCAGGGCGGGGATGGCTAGAGGCTACGAGCAGTACTTC. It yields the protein CASRAGMARGYEQYF.

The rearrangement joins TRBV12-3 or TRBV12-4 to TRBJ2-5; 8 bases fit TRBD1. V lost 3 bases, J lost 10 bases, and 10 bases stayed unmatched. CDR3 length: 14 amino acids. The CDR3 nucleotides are TGTGCCAGCAGTTTCGAGGGACAGGTCGGGGGCCAGTACTTC. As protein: CASSFEGQVGGQYF.

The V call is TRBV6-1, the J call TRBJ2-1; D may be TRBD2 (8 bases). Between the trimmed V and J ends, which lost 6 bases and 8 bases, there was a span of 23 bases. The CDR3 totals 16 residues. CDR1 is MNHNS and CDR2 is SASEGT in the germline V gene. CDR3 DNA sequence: TGTGCCAGCAGCCTGTCTCCGGCGGGAGGACAGGATGAGCAGTTCTTC. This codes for CASSLSPAGGQDEQFF.

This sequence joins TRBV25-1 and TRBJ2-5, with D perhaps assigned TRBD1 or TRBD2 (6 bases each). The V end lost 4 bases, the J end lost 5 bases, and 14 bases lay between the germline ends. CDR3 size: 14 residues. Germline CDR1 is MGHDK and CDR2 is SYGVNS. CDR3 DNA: TGTGCCAGCAGTGTCCCGGGGGCCCAGGAGACCCAGTACTTC. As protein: CASSVPGAQETQYF.

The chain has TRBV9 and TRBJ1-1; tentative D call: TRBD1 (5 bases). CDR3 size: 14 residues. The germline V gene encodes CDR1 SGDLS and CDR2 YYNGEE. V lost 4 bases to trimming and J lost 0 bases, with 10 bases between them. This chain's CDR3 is CASSLTVLNTEAFF. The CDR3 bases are TGTGCCAGCAGCCTGACAGTCTTGAACACTGAAGCTTTCTTT. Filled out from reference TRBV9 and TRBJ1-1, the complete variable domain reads DSGVTQTPKHLITATGQRVTLRCSPRSGDLSVYWYQQSLDQGLQFLIQYYNGEERAKGNILERFSAQQFPDLHSELNLSSLELGDSALYFCASSLTVLNTEAFFGQGTRLTVV.

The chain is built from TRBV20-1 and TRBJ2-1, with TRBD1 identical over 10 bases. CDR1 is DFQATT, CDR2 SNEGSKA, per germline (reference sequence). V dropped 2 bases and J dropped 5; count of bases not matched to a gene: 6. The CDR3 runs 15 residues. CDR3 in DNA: TGCAGTGCTAGACCTGGGACAGGGGTCCACAATGAGCAGTTCTTC. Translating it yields CSARPGTGVHNEQFF.

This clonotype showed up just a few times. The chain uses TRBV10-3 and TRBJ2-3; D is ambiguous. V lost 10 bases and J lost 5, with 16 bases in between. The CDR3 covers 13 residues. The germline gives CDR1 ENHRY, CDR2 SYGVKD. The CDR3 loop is CATAAGVRDTQYF. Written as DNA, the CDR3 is TGTGCCACCGCCGCTGGGGTTAGAGATACGCAGTATTTT.

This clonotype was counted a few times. Here the CDR3 DNA reads TGTGCCTGGAGGGACAGGGGCGCCGCGGCCTATGGCTACACCTTC. This translates into CAWRDRGAAAYGYTF. The rearrangement links TRBV30 to TRBJ1-2, with 9 bases matching TRBD1. The CDR3 runs to 15 residues. Germline lookup yields CDR1 GTSNPN and CDR2 SVGIG (reference sequence). V trimming: 3 bases; J trimming: 4 bases; junction bases outside the gene matches: 9.

CDR3 region: CATRASNPYNEQFF. In DNA form, the CDR3 reads TGTGCCACCAGAGCTAGCAACCCCTACAATGAGCAGTTCTTC. J is TRBJ2-1 and V is TRBV15, with D possibly being TRBD2 (5 bases). CDR3 size: 14 residues. Germline V lookup: CDR1 LNHNV, CDR2 YYDKDF (reference sequence). V shed 6 bases and J shed 2 bases, with 11 bases lying between them.

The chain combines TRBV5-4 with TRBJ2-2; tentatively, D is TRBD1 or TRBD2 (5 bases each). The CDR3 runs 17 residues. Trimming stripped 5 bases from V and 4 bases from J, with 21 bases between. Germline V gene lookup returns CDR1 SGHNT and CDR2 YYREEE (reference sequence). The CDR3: CASSRDQIQQGTGELFF. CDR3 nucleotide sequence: TGTGCCAGCAGTCGGGACCAGATACAGCAAGGCACCGGGGAGCTGTTTTTT.

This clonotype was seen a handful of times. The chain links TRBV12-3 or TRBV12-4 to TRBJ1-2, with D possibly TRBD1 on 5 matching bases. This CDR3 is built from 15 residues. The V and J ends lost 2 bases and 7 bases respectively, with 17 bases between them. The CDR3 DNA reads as TGTGCCAGCAGTTTAAGGCAGGGATCGGCGAGTGGCTACACCTTC. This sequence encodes CASSLRQGSASGYTF.

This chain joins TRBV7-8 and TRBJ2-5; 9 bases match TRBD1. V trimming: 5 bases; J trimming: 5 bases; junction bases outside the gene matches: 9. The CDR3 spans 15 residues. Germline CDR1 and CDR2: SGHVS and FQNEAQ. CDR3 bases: TGTGCCAGCAGCAAAGGACAGGGGTTAGGCGAGACCCAGTACTTC. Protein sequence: CASSKGQGLGETQYF.

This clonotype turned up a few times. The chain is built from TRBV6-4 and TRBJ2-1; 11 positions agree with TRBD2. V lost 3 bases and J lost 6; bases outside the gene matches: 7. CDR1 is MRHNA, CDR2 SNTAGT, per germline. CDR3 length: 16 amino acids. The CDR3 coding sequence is TGTGCCAGCAGTGAATTTCCTACTAGCGGGGGCAATGAGCAGTTCTTC. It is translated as CASSEFPTSGGNEQFF.

This CDR3 reads CASSWDRPRNSPLHF. For the CDR3, the DNA is TGTGCCAGCAGCTGGGACAGGCCCCGGAATTCACCCCTCCACTTT. The rearrangement links TRBV5-5 to TRBJ1-6; 8 positions match TRBD1. Trimming at V came to 3 bases and at J to 7 bases, leaving 6 bases not matched to a gene. From germline, CDR1 is SGHKS and CDR2 YYEKEE (reference sequence). The CDR3 contains 15 residues. The variable domain in full, with the rest retrieved from reference TRBV5-5 and TRBJ1-6, is DAGVTQSPTHLIKTRGQQVTLRCSPISGHKSVSWYQQVLGQGPQFIFQYYEKEERGRGNFPDRFSARQFPNYSSELNVNALLLGDSALYLCASSWDRPRNSPLHFGNGTRLTVT.

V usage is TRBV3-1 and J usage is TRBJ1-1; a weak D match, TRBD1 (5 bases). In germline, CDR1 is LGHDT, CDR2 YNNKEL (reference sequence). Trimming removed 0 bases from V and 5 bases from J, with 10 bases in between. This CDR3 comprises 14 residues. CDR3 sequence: CASSQDGRATEAFF. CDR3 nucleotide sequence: TGTGCCAGCAGCCAAGATGGCAGGGCGACTGAAGCTTTCTTT.

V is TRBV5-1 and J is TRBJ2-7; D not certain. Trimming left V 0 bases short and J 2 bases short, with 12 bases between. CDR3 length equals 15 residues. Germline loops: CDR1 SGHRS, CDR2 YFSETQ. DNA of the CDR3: TGCGCCAGCAGCTTGGGTGGCGTTCTAACCTACGAGCAGTACTTC. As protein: CASSLGGVLTYEQYF.

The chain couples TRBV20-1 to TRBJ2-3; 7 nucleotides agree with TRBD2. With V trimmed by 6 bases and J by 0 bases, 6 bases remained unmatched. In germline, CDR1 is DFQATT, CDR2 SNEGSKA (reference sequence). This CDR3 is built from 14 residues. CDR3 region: CSAPGLTSTDTQYF. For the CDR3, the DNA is TGCAGTGCGCCGGGACTAACTAGCACAGATACGCAGTATTTT.

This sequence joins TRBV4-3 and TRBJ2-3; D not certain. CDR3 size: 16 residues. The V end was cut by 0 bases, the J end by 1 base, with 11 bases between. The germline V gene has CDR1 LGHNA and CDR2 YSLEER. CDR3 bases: TGCGCCAGCAGCCAAGATCGAGCGCCCGGCACAGATACGCAGTATTTT. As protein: CASSQDRAPGTDTQYF.